The 12 T cell receptor beta chains reported below all come from one sample, sequenced in a study of brain T cells in children with intractable seizures. Method: immunoSEQ multiplex PCR; TCRdb's copy keeps in-frame clones and lacks some. Found here are approximately 110,000 clones, approximately 94% of them singletons; the top ten hold 3.8%. Here the sequenced sample was peripheral blood, taken at surgery. These receptors were collected from a boy under three years old with hemimegalencephaly and intractable seizures.

With regard to this clone: The limits of the CDR3 on the DNA are not certain, so only TCRdb's listed CDR3 is given. The chain joins TRBV27 to TRBJ2-1; the DNA was not compared with TRBD2, the D call given in the table. Germline V lookup: CDR1 MNHEY, CDR2 SMNVEV (reference sequence). The CDR3 spans 14 residues, counting both ends. The CDR3 spells CASSSSSSYNEQFF.

The V call is TRBV5-8, the J call TRBJ1-6, with D uncertain. The V gene lost 3 bases and the J gene lost 0 bases, with 7 bases spanning the gap. The CDR3 covers 15 residues. Germline CDR1 reads SGHTS; CDR2 reads YDEGEE. CDR3 amino acids: CASSWGFSYNSPLHF. The CDR3 DNA is TGTGCCAGCAGCTGGGGATTCTCCTATAATTCACCCCTCCACTTT.

The J gene is TRBJ2-5, the V gene TRBV13, with D uncertain. The CDR3 contains 13 residues. V was pared by 4 bases and J by 5 bases, with 11 bases between. Germline CDR1 PRHDT, CDR2 FYEKMQ (reference sequence). This CDR3 is CASSSAGWETQYF. In DNA form, the CDR3 reads TGTGCCAGCAGCTCCGCAGGTTGGGAGACCCAGTACTTC.

The chain uses TRBV30 and TRBJ1-1, with D unresolved. CDR3 length: 14 amino acids. The V end was cut by 1 base, the J end by 0 bases, with 9 bases between. Germline CDR1 is GTSNPN and CDR2 is SVGIG (reference sequence). The CDR3 protein is CAWSEFPLNTEAFF. The CDR3 DNA reads as TGTGCCTGGAGTGAGTTTCCGTTGAACACTGAAGCTTTCTTT.

V and J are TRBV7-6 and TRBJ2-1; 10 bases are a match to TRBD2. The CDR3 sequence is 17 residues long. In germline, CDR1 is SGHVS, CDR2 FNYEAQ. V shed 2 bases and J 2 bases; nucleotides not matched to a gene: 6. The CDR3 DNA reads as TGTGCCAGCAGCTTATATACTAGCGGGGCCGCCTACAATGAGCAGTTCTTC. It is translated as CASSLYTSGAAYNEQFF.

V gene TRBV28 combines with J gene TRBJ1-5; D is uncertain. V was cut by 2 bases and J by 5 bases, with 10 bases left in between. The CDR3 has 14 residues. Germline assignment: CDR1 MDHEN and CDR2 SYDVKM. CDR3 sequence (DNA): TGTGCCAGCAGTTTAGGGCAGATTGATCAGCCCCAGCATTTT. This sequence encodes CASSLGQIDQPQHF.

This clone is classed as medium-sized (0.01 to 0.1%). This chain joins TRBV11-2 and TRBJ1-2; D is unclear. Germline CDR1 SGHAT, CDR2 FQNNGV. The V end was cut by 5 bases, the J end by 4 bases, with 17 bases between. CDR3 length: 15 amino acids. Here the CDR3 reads CASSQQSTEIYGYTF. DNA for the CDR3: TGTGCCAGCAGCCAGCAATCGACGGAGATCTATGGCTACACCTTC.

This chain uses TRBV28 with TRBJ2-3; 10 bases agree with TRBD2. Trimming removed 5 bases from V and 5 bases from J; junction bases left unmatched: 7. The V gene's germline CDR1 is MDHEN and CDR2 SYDVKM. This CDR3 has 15 amino acids. CDR3 protein: CASSPSGRGIDTQYF. The CDR3 DNA follows: TGTGCCAGCAGTCCTAGCGGGAGAGGGATAGATACGCAGTATTTT.

This clone was observed once. This chain links TRBV3-1 (or the pseudogene TRBV3-2) with TRBJ2-1, with TRBD2 identical over 7 bases. The trim removed 0 bases at V and 4 bases at J, leaving 6 bases unmatched. This CDR3 is 16 amino acids long. The germline V gene encodes CDR1 LGHDT and CDR2 YNNKEL (reference sequence). In nucleotides, the CDR3 is TGTGCCAGCAGCCAAGATGGGGGGGGAAGATACAATGAGCAGTTCTTC. It codes for CASSQDGGGRYNEQFF.

The rearrangement links TRBV20-1 to TRBJ2-7; no definite D call. The CDR3 totals 13 residues. V lost 3 bases and J 1 base, leaving 10 bases between the germline ends. CDR1 is DFQATT, CDR2 SNEGSKA, per germline (reference sequence). The DNA for the CDR3 is TGCAGTGCTAGTCGGCCGGGTTCCTACGAGCAGTACTTC. Protein sequence: CSASRPGSYEQYF.

The genes are TRBV19 and TRBJ2-2; TRBD2 matches 7 bases. The CDR3 runs 14 residues. J gave up 0 bases and V 8 bases, and 3 bases lay outside the gene matches. Germline V gene data show CDR1 as LNHDA and CDR2 as SQIVND (reference sequence). CDR3 amino acids: CASLLAANTGELFF. The CDR3 bases are TGTGCCAGTTTGCTAGCGGCGAACACCGGGGAGCTGTTTTTT.

The genes are TRBV28 and TRBJ2-7, with D unclear. Germline V lookup: CDR1 MDHEN, CDR2 SYDVKM. V was pared by 4 bases and J by 0 bases, with 10 bases between. This CDR3 is built from 14 residues. CDR3: CASSSPSRSYEQYF. The CDR3 bases are TGTGCCAGCAGTTCCCCCTCCCGCTCCTACGAGCAGTACTTC.